This T cell receptor beta chain was sequenced in a study of blood T cell repertoires in COVID-19. Per the germline V gene, CDR1 is MNHEY and CDR2 is SVGAGI. V was shortened by 11 bases and J by 9 bases, with 14 bases between the two germline ends. The CDR3 is 11 residues long. Sequencing was performed with immunoSEQ multiplex PCR; in TCRdb, only in-frame clones are kept and a portion is missing. The table has about 250,000 clones, more than 75% seen once. The rearrangement links TRBV6-5 to TRBJ1-5; unclear D gene. Sequenced material: PBMCs or T cells enriched from blood (not recorded which). This TCR was recovered from a man aged 40-50 years who had recovered from COVID-19. CDR3 in DNA: TGTGCCGCATGTGAGTCGGGGCCCCAGCATTTT. Protein product: CAACESGPQHF.